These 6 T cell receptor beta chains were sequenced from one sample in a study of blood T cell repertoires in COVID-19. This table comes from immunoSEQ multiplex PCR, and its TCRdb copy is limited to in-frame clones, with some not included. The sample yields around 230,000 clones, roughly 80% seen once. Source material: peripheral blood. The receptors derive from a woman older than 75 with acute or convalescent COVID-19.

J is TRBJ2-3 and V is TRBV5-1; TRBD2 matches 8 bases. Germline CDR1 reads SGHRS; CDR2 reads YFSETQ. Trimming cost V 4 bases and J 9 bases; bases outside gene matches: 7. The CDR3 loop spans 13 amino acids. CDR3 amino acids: CASSPAGGGTQYF. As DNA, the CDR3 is TGCGCCAGCAGCCCGGCGGGGGGAGGGACGCAGTATTTT.

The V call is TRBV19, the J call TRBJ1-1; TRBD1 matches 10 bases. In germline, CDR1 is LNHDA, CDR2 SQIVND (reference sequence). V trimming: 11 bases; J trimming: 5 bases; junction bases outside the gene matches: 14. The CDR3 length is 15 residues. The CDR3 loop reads CASSAGQGWGTEAFF. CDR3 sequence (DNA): TGTGCCTCCTCTGCGGGACAGGGGTGGGGAACTGAAGCTTTCTTT.

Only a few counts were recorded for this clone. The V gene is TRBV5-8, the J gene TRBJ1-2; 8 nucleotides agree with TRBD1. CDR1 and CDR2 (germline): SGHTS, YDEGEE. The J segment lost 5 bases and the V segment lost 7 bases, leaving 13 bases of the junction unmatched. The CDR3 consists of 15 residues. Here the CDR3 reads CASSTQGVIVYGYTF. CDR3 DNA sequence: TGTGCCAGCTCCACACAGGGGGTGATCGTTTATGGCTACACCTTC.

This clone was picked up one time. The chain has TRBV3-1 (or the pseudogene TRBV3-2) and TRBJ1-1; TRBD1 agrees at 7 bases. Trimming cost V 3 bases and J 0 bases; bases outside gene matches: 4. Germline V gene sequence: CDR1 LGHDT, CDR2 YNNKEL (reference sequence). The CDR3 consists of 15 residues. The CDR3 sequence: CASSHTGVMNTEAFF. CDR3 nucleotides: TGTGCCAGCAGCCATACAGGGGTCATGAACACTGAAGCTTTCTTT.

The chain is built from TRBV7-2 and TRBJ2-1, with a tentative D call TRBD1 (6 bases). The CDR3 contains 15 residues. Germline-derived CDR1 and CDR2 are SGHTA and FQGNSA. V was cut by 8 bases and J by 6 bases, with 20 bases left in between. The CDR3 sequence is CASYSGGTRVNEQFF. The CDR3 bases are TGTGCCAGCTATTCTGGGGGCACCCGGGTCAATGAGCAGTTCTTC.

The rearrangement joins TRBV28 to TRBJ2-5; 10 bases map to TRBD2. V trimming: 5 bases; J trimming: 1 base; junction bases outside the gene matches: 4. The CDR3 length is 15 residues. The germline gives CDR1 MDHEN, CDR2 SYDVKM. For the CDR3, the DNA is TGTGCCAGCAGTCCGAGACTAGCGGGCCAAGAGACCCAGTACTTC. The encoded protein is CASSPRLAGQETQYF.